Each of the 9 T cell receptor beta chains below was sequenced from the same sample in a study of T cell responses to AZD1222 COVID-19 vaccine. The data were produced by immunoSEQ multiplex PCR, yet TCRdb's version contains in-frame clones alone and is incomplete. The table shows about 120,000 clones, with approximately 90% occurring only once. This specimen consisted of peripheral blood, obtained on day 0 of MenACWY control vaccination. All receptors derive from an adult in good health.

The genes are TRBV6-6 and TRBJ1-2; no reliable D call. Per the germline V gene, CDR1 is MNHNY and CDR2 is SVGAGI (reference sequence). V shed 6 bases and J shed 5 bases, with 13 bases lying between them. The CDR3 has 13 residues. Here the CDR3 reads CASRLGYPYGYTF. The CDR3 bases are TGTGCCAGCAGACTAGGGTACCCTTATGGCTACACCTTC.

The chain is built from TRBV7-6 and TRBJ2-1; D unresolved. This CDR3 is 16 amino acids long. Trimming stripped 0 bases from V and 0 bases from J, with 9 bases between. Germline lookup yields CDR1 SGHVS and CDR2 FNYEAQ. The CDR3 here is CASSLAAVVSYNEQFF. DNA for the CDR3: TGTGCCAGCAGCTTAGCAGCAGTAGTCTCCTACAATGAGCAGTTCTTC.

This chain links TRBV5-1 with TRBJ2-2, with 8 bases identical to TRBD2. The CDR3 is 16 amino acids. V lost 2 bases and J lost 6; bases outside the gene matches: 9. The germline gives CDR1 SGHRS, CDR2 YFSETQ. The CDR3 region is CASSFTSGPRPGELFF. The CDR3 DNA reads TGCGCCAGCAGCTTTACTAGCGGTCCCCGGCCCGGGGAGCTGTTTTTT. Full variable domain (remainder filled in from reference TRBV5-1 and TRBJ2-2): KAGVTQTPRYLIKTRGQQVTLSCSPISGHRSVSWYQQTPGQGLQFLFEYFSETQRNKGNFPGRFSGRQFSNSRSEMNVSTLELGDSALYLCASSFTSGPRPGELFFGEGSRLTVL.

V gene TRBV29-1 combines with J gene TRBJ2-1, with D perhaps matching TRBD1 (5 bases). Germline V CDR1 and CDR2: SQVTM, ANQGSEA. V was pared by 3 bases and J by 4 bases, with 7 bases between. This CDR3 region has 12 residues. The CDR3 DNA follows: TGCAGCGTTGACCGACAGTACAATGAGCAGTTCTTC. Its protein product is CSVDRQYNEQFF.

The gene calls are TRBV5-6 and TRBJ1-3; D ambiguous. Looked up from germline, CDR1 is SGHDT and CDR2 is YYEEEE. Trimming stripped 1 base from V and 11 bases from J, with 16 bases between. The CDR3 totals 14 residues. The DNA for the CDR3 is TGTGCCAGCAGCTTGCGAACCCTAACACCGGCCATATATTTT. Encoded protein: CASSLRTLTPAIYF.

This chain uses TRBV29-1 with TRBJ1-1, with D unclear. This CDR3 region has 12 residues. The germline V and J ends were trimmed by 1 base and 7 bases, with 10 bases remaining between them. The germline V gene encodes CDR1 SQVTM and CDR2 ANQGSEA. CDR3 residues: CSVEVADYEAFF. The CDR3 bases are TGCAGCGTTGAAGTGGCAGACTATGAAGCTTTCTTT.

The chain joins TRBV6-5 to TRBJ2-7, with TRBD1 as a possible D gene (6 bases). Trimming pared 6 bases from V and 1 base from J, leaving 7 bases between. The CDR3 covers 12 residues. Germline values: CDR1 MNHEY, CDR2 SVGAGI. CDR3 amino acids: CASRGQSYEQYF. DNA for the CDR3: TGTGCCAGCAGAGGACAGTCCTACGAGCAGTACTTC.

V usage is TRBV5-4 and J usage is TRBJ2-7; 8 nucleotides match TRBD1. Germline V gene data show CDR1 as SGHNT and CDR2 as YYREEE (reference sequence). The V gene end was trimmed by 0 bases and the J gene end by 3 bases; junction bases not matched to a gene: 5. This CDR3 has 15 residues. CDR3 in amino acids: CASSLGQGRLYEQYF. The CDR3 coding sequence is TGTGCCAGCAGCTTGGGACAGGGGCGTCTCTACGAGCAGTACTTC.

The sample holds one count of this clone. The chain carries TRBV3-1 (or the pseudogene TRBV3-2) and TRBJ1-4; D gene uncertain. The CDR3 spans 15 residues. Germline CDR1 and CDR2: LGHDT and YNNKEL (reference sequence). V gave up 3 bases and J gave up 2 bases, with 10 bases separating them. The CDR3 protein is CASSQRQSTNEKLFF. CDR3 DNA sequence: TGTGCCAGCAGCCAGCGGCAGTCGACTAATGAAAAACTGTTTTTT.